The 31 T cell receptor beta chains below come from one sample, sequenced in a study of blood T cell repertoires in COVID-19. The table came from immunoSEQ multiplex PCR; TCRdb's copy has only in-frame clones and leaves some out. The profile shows fewer than 200,000 clones, around 85% of them singletons. The sample consisted of peripheral blood. The receptor set was obtained from a man aged 70 or older with active or convalescent COVID-19.

The rearrangement uses TRBV7-2 and TRBJ2-5, with 10 bases identical to TRBD2. The CDR3 contains 15 residues. Trimming at V came to 5 bases and at J to 2 bases, leaving 5 bases not matched to a gene. Germline assignment: CDR1 SGHTA and CDR2 FQGNSA. The DNA for the CDR3 is TGTGCCAGCAGCATAGGACTAGCGGTACAAGAGACCCAGTACTTC. This codes for CASSIGLAVQETQYF. The whole variable domain, remainder taken from reference TRBV7-2 and TRBJ2-5, is GAGVSQSPSNKVTEKGKDVELRCDPISGHTALYWYRQSLGQGLEFLIYFQGNSAPDKSGLPSDRFSAERTGGSVSTLTIQRTQQEDSAVYLCASSIGLAVQETQYFGPGTRLLVL.

The CDR3 loop is CASSSPGGELFF. Written as DNA, the CDR3 is TGCGCCAGCAGCTCCCCCGGTGGGGAGCTGTTTTTT. The chain joins TRBV5-1 to TRBJ2-2, with D hard to call. This CDR3 comprises 12 residues. V was trimmed by 3 bases and J by 8 bases, leaving 8 bases between them. Germline V gene lookup returns CDR1 SGHRS and CDR2 YFSETQ.

The chain has TRBV24-1 and TRBJ2-1, with 7 bases matching TRBD2. CDR1 is KGHDR, CDR2 SFDVKD, per germline. The CDR3 contains 14 residues. With 7 bases clipped from V and 4 bases from J, the junction kept 6 bases outside the gene matches. CDR3 sequence: CATRSGDYYNEQFF. The CDR3 DNA reads TGTGCCACCAGGTCCGGGGACTATTACAATGAGCAGTTCTTC.

The chain is built from TRBV30 and TRBJ1-5; 9 nucleotides line up with TRBD1. The CDR3 extends over 16 amino acids. Losses at the gene ends were 4 bases for V and 5 bases for J; bases not matched to a gene: 12. Germline CDR1 GTSNPN, CDR2 SVGIG (reference sequence). The CDR3 DNA reads TGTGCCTGGACACGCCCCGGGACAGGGAGGGATCAGCCCCAGCATTTT. Protein sequence: CAWTRPGTGRDQPQHF.

The chain is built from TRBV12-5 and TRBJ2-7, with TRBD1 identical over 10 bases. Germline V lookup: CDR1 LGHNT, CDR2 FRNRAP. This CDR3 comprises 15 residues. J was trimmed by 5 bases and V by 6 bases; bases with no gene match: 10. CDR3 in amino acids: CASGPPGQGLDEQYF. CDR3 sequence (DNA): TGTGCTAGTGGCCCCCCGGGACAGGGGCTAGACGAGCAGTACTTC. The full variable domain, its missing parts supplied by reference TRBV12-5 and TRBJ2-7, is DARVTQTPRHKVTEMGQEVTMRCQPILGHNTVFWYRQTMMQGLELLAYFRNRAPLDDSGMPKDRFSAEMPDATLATLKIQPSEPRDSAVYFCASGPPGQGLDEQYFGPGTRLTVT.

The genes are TRBV19 and TRBJ2-1; TRBD2 might be the D (6 bases). The CDR3 is 16 residues long. The V gene's germline CDR1 is LNHDA and CDR2 SQIVND (reference sequence). Trimming took 3 bases from V and 3 from J, leaving 15 bases between them. The CDR3 region has the DNA TGTGCCAGTAGTATGGGGACGGGAGAGTACTACAATGAGCAGTTCTTC. Translating gives CASSMGTGEYYNEQFF.

This sequence joins TRBV5-1 and TRBJ2-5, with a tentative D call TRBD2 (6 bases). Per the germline V gene, CDR1 is SGHRS and CDR2 is YFSETQ. V was cut by 0 bases and J by 1 base, with 10 bases left in between. The CDR3 extends over 15 amino acids. The CDR3 DNA follows: TGCGCCAGCAGCTTGGCGCGGGATCTCCAAGAGACCCAGTACTTC. Translation gives CASSLARDLQETQYF. Combining the CDR3 with reference TRBV5-1 and TRBJ2-5 gives the whole variable domain KAGVTQTPRYLIKTRGQQVTLSCSPISGHRSVSWYQQTPGQGLQFLFEYFSETQRNKGNFPGRFSGRQFSNSRSEMNVSTLELGDSALYLCASSLARDLQETQYFGPGTRLLVL.

This clone was observed a few times. The chain uses TRBV7-9 and TRBJ1-1; unclear D gene. Trimming removed 5 bases from V and 1 base from J, with 11 bases in between. The CDR3 runs to 14 residues. Germline-derived CDR1 and CDR2 are SEHNR and FQNEAQ (reference sequence). The CDR3 DNA is TGTGCCAGCAGCCAAGAGGTCTCGAACACTGAAGCTTTCTTT. Translation gives CASSQEVSNTEAFF.

Remarks on this clone: Other DNA sequences in the same sample also yield this CDR3. The chain carries TRBV28 and TRBJ2-3; D is unclear. V was pared by 3 bases and J by 5 bases, with 3 bases between. The CDR3 sequence is 11 residues long. The germline V gene has CDR1 MDHEN and CDR2 SYDVKM. The CDR3 DNA follows: TGTGCCAGCAGTTTTCTAGATACGCAGTATTTT. Translating it yields CASSFLDTQYF.

The V call is TRBV2, the J call TRBJ2-3; 8 bases map to TRBD1. The ends lost 5 bases at V and 6 bases at J; junction bases unmatched: 4. The CDR3 is made up of 13 amino acids. Germline V CDR1 and CDR2: SNHLY, FYNNEI. The CDR3 sequence: CASSRQGLDTQYF. The CDR3 bases are TGTGCCAGCAGTCGACAGGGGCTGGATACGCAGTATTTT.

This chain joins TRBV19 and TRBJ1-5; D is undetermined. The length of the CDR3 is 16 residues. Per the germline V gene, CDR1 is LNHDA and CDR2 is SQIVND (reference sequence). V lost 1 base, J lost 0 bases, and 10 bases lay in between. The DNA of the CDR3 is TGTGCCAGTAGTATAGTCCAGGACTATAGCAATCAGCCCCAGCATTTT. Translated, it gives CASSIVQDYSNQPQHF. Full variable domain (missing parts from reference TRBV19 and TRBJ1-5): DGGITQSPKYLFRKEGQNVTLSCEQNLNHDAMYWYRQDPGQGLRLIYYSQIVNDFQKGDIAEGYSVSREKKESFPLTVTSAQKNPTAFYLCASSIVQDYSNQPQHFGDGTRLSIL.

V gene TRBV18 combines with J gene TRBJ2-3; 8 bases are a match to TRBD1. The CDR3 runs to 16 residues. Trimming took 2 bases from V and 0 from J; bases not matched to a gene: 4. Germline CDR1 reads KGHSH; CDR2 reads LQKENI. The CDR3 nucleotides are TGTGCCAGCTCACCATCAAACAGGGGGAGCACAGATACGCAGTATTTT. This gives the protein CASSPSNRGSTDTQYF.

This CDR3 reads CASSLGQHEQYF. The CDR3 DNA is TGTGCCAGCAGCTTGGGACAGCACGAGCAGTACTTC. The chain couples TRBV7-2 to TRBJ2-7; TRBD1 aligns across 7 bases. The V gene's germline CDR1 is SGHTA and CDR2 FQGNSA. The CDR3 contains 12 residues. The V and J ends lost 3 bases and 5 bases, in that order; junction bases with no gene match: 1.

In its sample, this clone was seen once. The CDR3 bases are TGTGCCAGCTCATCTCGGGGCACCGGGGAGCTGTTTTTT. Amino acid sequence: CASSSRGTGELFF. The chain combines TRBV18 with TRBJ2-2; perhaps TRBD2 as D (5 bases). This CDR3 spans 13 amino acids. The ends were cut back, 5 bases at V and 4 bases at J, with 8 bases in the middle. The germline V gene encodes CDR1 KGHSH and CDR2 LQKENI. The whole variable domain, remainder taken from reference TRBV18 and TRBJ2-2, is NAGVMQNPRHLVRRRGQEARLRCSPMKGHSHVYWYRQLPEEGLKFMVYLQKENIIDESGMPKERFSAEFPKEGPSILRIQQVVRGDSAAYFCASSSRGTGELFFGEGSRLTVL.

The V and J genes are TRBV9 and TRBJ2-5; the D gene is possibly TRBD1 (5 bases). The length of the CDR3 is 14 residues. Germline loops: CDR1 SGDLS, CDR2 YYNGEE. Deletions cut 0 bases from V and 5 bases from J, with 11 bases between. The CDR3 here is CASSVGRQGETQYF. In nucleotides, the CDR3 is TGTGCCAGCAGCGTAGGAAGGCAGGGTGAGACCCAGTACTTC.

This chain links TRBV10-2 with TRBJ1-2, with 7 bases aligning to TRBD1. The CDR3 length is 13 residues. Germline lookup yields CDR1 WSHSY and CDR2 SAAADI. The V segment lost 6 bases and the J segment 7 bases; nucleotides outside the gene matches: 8. The CDR3 is CASSGDRDGGYTF. The DNA of the CDR3 is TGCGCCAGCAGCGGAGACAGGGACGGTGGCTACACCTTC.

The chain's CDR3 is CASSQVPGDQPQHF. CDR3 coding DNA: TGTGCCAGTAGTCAGGTCCCTGGCGATCAGCCCCAGCATTTT. The genes are TRBV19 and TRBJ1-5; D gene ambiguous. Germline CDR1 LNHDA, CDR2 SQIVND (reference sequence). The V and J ends lost 5 bases and 5 bases respectively, with 13 bases between them. The CDR3 covers 14 residues.

This chain connects TRBV7-9 to TRBJ1-4; D is unresolved. Deletions cut 5 bases from V and 8 bases from J, with 21 bases between. The CDR3 covers 16 residues. Germline V gene lookup returns CDR1 SEHNR and CDR2 FQNEAQ (reference sequence). CDR3 nucleotide sequence: TGTGCCAGCAGCCCCACCCGGGAGTCTTTACAGGAAAAACTGTTTTTT. Translation: CASSPTRESLQEKLFF. The full variable domain, in which reference TRBV7-9 and TRBJ1-4 provide the parts outside the CDR3, is DTGVSQNPRHKITKRGQNVTFRCDPISEHNRLYWYRQTLGQGPEFLTYFQNEAQLEKSRLLSDRFSAERPKGSFSTLEIQRTEQGDSAMYLCASSPTRESLQEKLFFGSGTQLSVL.

The chain is built from TRBV16 and TRBJ1-5, with TRBD1 matching 9 bases. V shed 6 bases, J shed 3 bases, and the junction held 6 bases outside the gene matches. The CDR3 runs to 15 residues. CDR1 is KGHSY and CDR2 is FQNENV in the germline V gene. The CDR3 nucleotides read TGTGCCAGCAGTCGGACAGGGGTCGCCAATCAGCCCCAGCATTTT. It codes for CASSRTGVANQPQHF.

In nucleotides, the CDR3 is TGTGCCAGTAGTATTCGAGGCAGGGCAAGCCCTCGACTAGCTACAGATACGCAGTATTTT. It yields the protein CASSIRGRASPRLATDTQYF. V gene TRBV19 combines with J gene TRBJ2-3, with 7 positions matching TRBD2. Unmatched junction bases numbered 21, after V lost 3 bases and J lost 3 bases. CDR1 is LNHDA, CDR2 SQIVND, per germline (reference sequence). The CDR3 spans 20 residues.

The chain employs TRBV2 and TRBJ1-6; TRBD1 aligns across 7 bases. This CDR3 is built from 12 residues. Germline V lookup: CDR1 SNHLY, CDR2 FYNNEI. Losses at the gene ends were 6 bases for V and 14 bases for J; bases not matched to a gene: 7. This CDR3 reads CASRSDRDTLHF. Written as DNA, the CDR3 is TGTGCCAGCAGATCCGACAGGGACACCCTCCACTTT.

About this clone itself: At one end the junction does not follow the germline gene, possibly because of a read error. J is TRBJ2-7 and V is TRBV7-7; 7 nucleotides line up with TRBD1. The germline gives CDR1 SSHAT, CDR2 FNYEAQ (reference sequence). This CDR3 is 13 amino acids long. CDR3 region: CASSPRGLGEQYF. The CDR3 nucleotides are TGTGCTAGCAGCCCAAGGGGGCTGGGCGAGCAGTACTTC.

The genes are TRBV19 and TRBJ1-1; a possible D gene is TRBD1 (6 bases). V shed 6 bases and J shed 1 base, with 15 bases lying between them. The germline CDR1 and CDR2 sequences are LNHDA and SQIVND (reference sequence). The length of the CDR3 is 15 residues. The CDR3 sequence is CASSTPETGNTEAFF. The CDR3 DNA reads TGTGCCAGTAGCACCCCCGAGACAGGGAACACTGAAGCTTTCTTT.

The chain joins TRBV4-3 to TRBJ1-6; 9 bases map to TRBD1. The V gene's germline CDR1 is LGHNA and CDR2 YSLEER. CDR3 size: 17 residues. Unmatched junction bases numbered 9, after V lost 0 bases and J lost 9 bases. As DNA, the CDR3 is TGCGCCAGCAGCCAAGATTCCCGGACAGGGGCCGGTTCACCCCTCCACTTT. Translated: CASSQDSRTGAGSPLHF.

This rearrangement joins TRBV28 to TRBJ2-3, with a weak D call TRBD2 (6 bases). The CDR3 totals 15 residues. Germline-derived CDR1 and CDR2 are MDHEN and SYDVKM. V was shortened by 5 bases and J by 3 bases, with 15 bases between the two germline ends. The CDR3 nucleotides are TGTGCCAGCAGTAAAAGGAGGGGTGTGACAGATACGCAGTATTTT. Encoded protein: CASSKRRGVTDTQYF.

The chain is built from TRBV23-1 and TRBJ1-2, with 7 bases lining up with TRBD1. TRBV23-1 is filed as an ORF, its function uncertain. V lost 8 bases to trimming and J lost 2 bases; unmatched junction nucleotides: 2. The CDR3 loop spans 12 amino acids. The CDR3 sequence: CASGTVNYGYTF. DNA for the CDR3: TGCGCCAGCGGGACAGTGAACTATGGCTACACCTTC.

The genes are TRBV24-1 and TRBJ2-7; 10 bases map to TRBD1. Trimming at V came to 2 bases and at J to 7 bases, leaving 7 bases not matched to a gene. The CDR3 is made up of 15 amino acids. Germline V CDR1 and CDR2: KGHDR, SFDVKD. This CDR3 reads CATSDSRTGGSEQYF. CDR3 in DNA: TGTGCCACCAGTGATTCCCGGACAGGGGGAAGTGAGCAGTACTTC.

The J gene is TRBJ1-2, the V gene TRBV5-1; 7 nucleotides match TRBD1. This CDR3 is built from 17 residues. The V gene's germline CDR1 is SGHRS and CDR2 YFSETQ. V lost 0 bases, J lost 1 base, and 9 bases stayed unmatched. The CDR3, as DNA: TGCGCCAGCAGCTTGGGGGACAGTTCTTTAGTTAACTATGGCTACACCTTC. Translated, it gives CASSLGDSSLVNYGYTF.

V usage is TRBV18 and J usage is TRBJ1-2; no reliable D call. The CDR3 has 14 amino acids. Trimming stripped 3 bases from V and 2 bases from J, with 10 bases between. The V gene's germline CDR1 is KGHSH and CDR2 LQKENI. Here the CDR3 reads CASSPGPGNYGYTF. Written as DNA, the CDR3 is TGTGCCAGCTCACCCGGTCCGGGGAACTATGGCTACACCTTC.

Concerning this clone itself: Within the sample, other DNA sequences also encode this same CDR3. J is TRBJ1-1 and V is TRBV5-4; unclear D gene. This CDR3 contains 13 residues. Germline-derived CDR1 and CDR2 are SGHNT and YYREEE (reference sequence). Trimming left V 0 bases short and J 0 bases short, with 3 bases between. CDR3 residues: CASSLGLNTEAFF. Written as DNA, the CDR3 is TGTGCCAGCAGCTTGGGGCTGAACACTGAAGCTTTCTTT.

This chain connects TRBV7-9 to TRBJ1-5; tentatively, D is TRBD1 (6 bases). CDR3 length: 14 residues. Germline values: CDR1 SEHNR, CDR2 FQNEAQ (reference sequence). Trimming pared 5 bases from V and 5 bases from J, leaving 13 bases between. The CDR3 protein is CASSEGVGDQPQHF. The CDR3 DNA sequence: TGTGCCAGCAGCGAGGGGGTCGGGGATCAGCCCCAGCATTTT. Supplemented by reference TRBV7-9 and TRBJ1-5, the full variable domain reads DTGVSQNPRHKITKRGQNVTFRCDPISEHNRLYWYRQTLGQGPEFLTYFQNEAQLEKSRLLSDRFSAERPKGSFSTLEIQRTEQGDSAMYLCASSEGVGDQPQHFGDGTRLSIL.